These T cell receptor beta chains were read from a single sample in a study of CD8 T cells in ankylosing spondylitis. Using its own MiXCR run on the 5' RACE reads, TCRdb lists one record per CDR3 protein. The sample consists of fewer than 250,000 distinct CDR3 sequences, over 9.5% of them appearing once. Sequenced: blood, either unsorted or a sorted T cell fraction (not recorded which). The receptors were sampled from a male donor with ankylosing spondylitis or in good health (not recorded which). Both conserved end residues are part of each CDR3. The D gene is left open where the match is weak. The size entry is marked missing in some rows and otherwise reads once, few, many or a size class.

D	V	size	J	DNA	CDR3
TRBD2	TRBV6-5	many	TRBJ2-1	TGTGCCAGCAGTTACTCGGTTGGGCTAGCGGACAATGAGCAGTTCTTC	CASSYSVGLADNEQFF
NA	TRBV12-3/TRBV12-4	few	TRBJ1-4	TGTGCCAGCAGTTTTGGGGCGGTTGTTGAAAAACTGTTTTTT	CASSFGAVVEKLFF
NA	TRBV3-1	few	TRBJ1-3	TGTGCCAGCAGCCAAGGCAGCAGAAACACCATATATTTT	CASSQGSRNTIYF
TRBD1	TRBV7-6	NA	TRBJ2-1	TGTGCCAGCGGCCAGGGGGACTCCTACAATGAGCAGTTCTTC	CASGQGDSYNEQFF
NA	TRBV20-1	many	TRBJ2-2	TGCAGTGCCCGGTCCCGGCTTCGGAACACCGGGGAGCTGTTTTTT	CSARSRLRNTGELFF
NA	TRBV29-1	many	TRBJ2-2	TGCAGCGTTGGCCCGTCGAACACCGGGGAGCTGTTTTTT	CSVGPSNTGELFF
TRBD1	TRBV11-1	NA	TRBJ2-2	TGTGCCAGCAGCTCGGCCGGGACAGGGAGAGGCTGGACCGGGGAGCTGTTTTTT	CASSSAGTGRGWTGELFF
TRBD2	TRBV5-1	NA	TRBJ2-3	TGCACCAGCCGAGGCTCCGGAGGACTAGCGGGGGTAATACCAGATACGCAGTATTTT	CTSRGSGGLAGVIPDTQYF
NA	TRBV5-5	many	TRBJ1-1	TGTGCCAGCAGCTGGACCTCAACGGGAACTGAAGCTTTCTTT	CASSWTSTGTEAFF
NA	TRBV5-1	many	TRBJ2-5	TGCGCCAGCAGTTACGGGCCCGGGGGTCAGGAGACCCAGTACTTC	CASSYGPGGQETQYF
NA	TRBV5-6	NA	TRBJ2-3	TGTGCCAGCAGCTCCTTCCATCGGGGCGGCACAGATACGCAGTATTTT	CASSSFHRGGTDTQYF
TRBD2	TRBV5-5	many	TRBJ2-1	TGTGCCAGCAGCACACTAACTAGCGGGGGTTACTCATGGAATGAGCAGTTCTTC	CASSTLTSGGYSWNEQFF
NA	TRBV29-1	many	TRBJ1-1	TGCAGCGTGGCGAACACTGAAGCTTTCTTT	CSVANTEAFF
NA	TRBV20-1	many	TRBJ1-6	TGCAGTGCTAGAGTAGCCGGGGGTATTGATAATTCACCCCTCCACTTT	CSARVAGGIDNSPLHF
NA	TRBV29-1	few	TRBJ2-5	TGCAGCGTTGTGGGGGGACCGAACCAAGAGACCCAGTACTTC	CSVVGGPNQETQYF
NA	TRBV5-1	many	TRBJ2-5	TGCGCCAGCAGCTTGGAATCGTGGTCCGGGGAAGAGACCCAGTACTTC	CASSLESWSGEETQYF
TRBD1	TRBV6-1	few	TRBJ2-2	TGTGCCAGCCCGAGGGGTGACAGGGGAGTACTGAACACCGGGGAGCTGTTTTTT	CASPRGDRGVLNTGELFF
TRBD1	TRBV20-1	many	TRBJ1-5	TGCAGTGCTAGTCCAGGACAGGGAGGGGATCAGCCCCAGCATTTT	CSASPGQGGDQPQHF
NA	TRBV7-8	many	TRBJ2-5	TGTGCCAGCAGCGGGTACCAAGAGACCCAGTACTTC	CASSGYQETQYF
NA	TRBV27	many	TRBJ1-2	TGTGCCAGTGACAACTATGGCTACACCTTC	CASDNYGYTF
TRBD2	TRBV7-3	many	TRBJ2-5	TGTGCCAGCAGCGAAGCGGGGTGGGAGACCCAGTACTTC	CASSEAGWETQYF
NA	TRBV7-3	NA	TRBJ1-2	TGTGCCAGCAGCTATAGGCCGGGGGAAGGCTACCCCTTC	CASSYRPGEGYPF
TRBD2	TRBV12-3/TRBV12-4	many	TRBJ2-1	TGTGCCAGCAGTTTTGGCGGGGGGAAATCCTACAATGAGCAGTTCTTC	CASSFGGGKSYNEQFF
TRBD1	TRBV30	few	TRBJ1-2	TGTGCCTGGGCTAACGGACAGGGTGGCTATGGCTACACCTTC	CAWANGQGGYGYTF
TRBD1	TRBV20-1	many	TRBJ1-1	TGCAGTGCGAGACGGACAGGGAACACTGAAGCTTTCTTT	CSARRTGNTEAFF
NA	TRBV5-1	many	TRBJ1-1	TGCGCCAGCAGCTACGACAAGAACACTGAAGCTTTCTTT	CASSYDKNTEAFF
TRBD2	TRBV12-3/TRBV12-4	many	TRBJ2-2	TGTGCCAGCAGTTTTACTAGCGGGGGTGTCACCGGGGAGCTGTTTTTT	CASSFTSGGVTGELFF
TRBD2	TRBV24-1	many	TRBJ2-3	TGTGCCACCAGTGAGCGGGGACTAGCGGGGGGGGCCACAGATACGCAGTATTTT	CATSERGLAGGATDTQYF
TRBD1	TRBV28	many	TRBJ2-5	TGTGCCAGCAGTTTAGCCCAAACAGGGGGCCTAAAGACCCAGTACTTC	CASSLAQTGGLKTQYF
NA	TRBV6-1	few	TRBJ2-7	TGTGCCAGCTCAAAAGGGGGTTACTACGAGCAGTACTTC	CASSKGGYYEQYF
NA	TRBV29-1	few	TRBJ2-3	TGCAGCGTTGAACTCGGGCAAGATACGCAGTATTTT	CSVELGQDTQYF
TRBD2	TRBV5-1	few	TRBJ2-2	TGCGCCAGCAGCTTGGGTAGCGGGGAGAACACCGGGGAGCTGTTTTTT	CASSLGSGENTGELFF